The 30 T cell receptor beta chains given below trace back to one sample, sequenced in a study of blood T cell repertoires in COVID-19. Only in-frame clones appear in the TCRdb table, and some are missing; sequencing was by immunoSEQ multiplex PCR. The table lists fewer than 300,000 clones, roughly 91% of them singletons. Sequenced sample: peripheral blood. These receptors came from a young man with acute or convalescent COVID-19.

The chain joins TRBV4-1 to TRBJ1-2, with 8 nucleotides matching TRBD1. V trimming: 1 base; J trimming: 4 bases; junction bases outside the gene matches: 8. This CDR3 spans 16 amino acids. The V gene's germline CDR1 is MGHRA and CDR2 YSYEKL. The CDR3: CASSQGQGAQGYGYTF. The CDR3 region has the DNA TGCGCCAGCAGCCAAGGCCAGGGGGCGCAAGGCTATGGCTACACCTTC.

The rearrangement links TRBV5-6 to TRBJ2-2; 7 bases map to TRBD1. Per germline, CDR1 SGHDT and CDR2 YYEEEE. With V trimmed by 0 bases and J by 1 base, 3 bases remained unmatched. The CDR3 contains 16 residues. The CDR3 nucleotides are TGTGCCAGCAGCTTGGAGGACAGGCTGAACACCGGGGAGCTGTTTTTT. Its protein product is CASSLEDRLNTGELFF.

The chain is built from TRBV7-2 and TRBJ1-5; 7 bases match TRBD1. From germline, CDR1 is SGHTA and CDR2 FQGNSA. The CDR3 extends over 15 amino acids. V shed 5 bases, J shed 3 bases, and the junction held 7 bases outside the gene matches. CDR3 region: CASSLGGQFNQPQHF. In DNA form, the CDR3 reads TGTGCCAGCAGCCTAGGGGGACAGTTCAATCAGCCCCAGCATTTT.

The genes are TRBV11-3 and TRBJ1-5; D is uncertain. Between the trimmed V and J ends, which lost 2 bases and 4 bases, there was a span of 12 bases. The CDR3 extends over 15 amino acids. Germline CDR1 and CDR2: SGHNT and YENEEA. The CDR3 spells CASSLRTDYNQPQHF. CDR3 in DNA: TGTGCCAGCAGCTTACGTACTGATTATAATCAGCCCCAGCATTTT. The variable domain in full, completed from reference TRBV11-3 and TRBJ1-5, reads EAGVVQSPRYKIIEKKQPVAFWCNPISGHNTLYWYLQNLGQGPELLIRYENEEAVDDSQLPKDRFSAERLKGVDSTLKIQPAELGDSAVYLCASSLRTDYNQPQHFGDGTRLSIL.

V usage is TRBV5-4 and J usage is TRBJ2-7; D is perhaps TRBD2 (5 bases). The CDR3 is 14 residues long. V shed 3 bases and J shed 5 bases, with 15 bases lying between them. Germline values: CDR1 SGHNT, CDR2 YYREEE (reference sequence). The chain's CDR3 is CASSSGLTLNEQYF. The CDR3 bases are TGTGCCAGCAGCTCCGGACTTACTTTAAACGAGCAGTACTTC.

The chain joins TRBV7-3 to TRBJ1-2, with 8 bases lining up with TRBD1. Germline CDR1 is SGHTA and CDR2 is FQGTGA. Trimming took 5 bases from V and 4 from J; bases not matched to a gene: 6. The CDR3 length is 14 residues. The CDR3 loop is CASSPTGQVYGYTF. CDR3 DNA sequence: TGTGCCAGCAGCCCAACGGGACAGGTCTATGGCTACACCTTC.

This rearrangement joins TRBV2 to TRBJ1-6; 9 positions match TRBD1. Per germline, CDR1 SNHLY and CDR2 FYNNEI. This CDR3 is built from 15 residues. V dropped 6 bases and J dropped 9; count of bases not matched to a gene: 9. CDR3 nucleotides: TGTGCCAGCAGGAAATCCGGGACAGGGACTTCACCCCTCCACTTT. Protein sequence: CASRKSGTGTSPLHF.

V usage is TRBV27 and J usage is TRBJ2-3, with D possibly being TRBD1 (6 bases). CDR3 length: 14 amino acids. Looked up from germline, CDR1 is MNHEY and CDR2 is SMNVEV (reference sequence). Trimming removed 9 bases at V and 2 bases at J, with 15 bases between. The CDR3, as DNA: TGTGCCAGTGGGAGAGGGGGAGTCACAGATACGCAGTATTTT. It encodes CASGRGGVTDTQYF.

The chain joins TRBV5-4 to TRBJ2-4; the D is unclear. Germline V lookup: CDR1 SGHNT, CDR2 YYREEE (reference sequence). There are 16 residues in the CDR3. Trimming shortened V by 0 bases and J by 0 bases, and 10 bases separated the two germline ends. This CDR3 is CASSLGQDLAKNIQYF. The DNA of the CDR3 is TGTGCCAGCAGCTTGGGGCAAGATCTAGCCAAAAACATTCAGTACTTC.

This clone was observed many times. The chain uses TRBV7-9 and TRBJ2-5, with 8 bases identical to TRBD2. CDR3 size: 14 residues. The germline V gene encodes CDR1 SEHNR and CDR2 FQNEAQ (reference sequence). V lost 5 bases and J lost 5; bases outside the gene matches: 7. This CDR3 is CASSPGGARETQYF. CDR3 DNA: TGTGCCAGCAGCCCCGGGGGGGCACGTGAGACCCAGTACTTC.

The J gene is TRBJ2-1, the V gene TRBV10-3, with D perhaps matching TRBD2 (6 bases). Germline values: CDR1 ENHRY, CDR2 SYGVKD. The V gene lost 3 bases and the J gene lost 7 bases, with 22 bases spanning the gap. The CDR3 totals 17 residues. The DNA for the CDR3 is TGTGCCATCAGTGACCCGGGGGACTTACGATTAGGAAATGAGCAGTTCTTC. Translated, it gives CAISDPGDLRLGNEQFF.

This clone was seen only once. This rearrangement joins TRBV7-9 to TRBJ1-1; weak D call: TRBD1 (5 bases). The CDR3 extends over 14 amino acids. Germline CDR1 and CDR2: SEHNR and FQNEAQ (reference sequence). V was trimmed by 3 bases and J by 4 bases, leaving 12 bases between them. Here the CDR3 DNA reads TGTGCCAGCAGCTTTGAGGGGAGGTTCACTGAAGCTTTCTTT. This sequence encodes CASSFEGRFTEAFF. The full variable domain, rest sourced from reference TRBV7-9 and TRBJ1-1, is DTGVSQNPRHKITKRGQNVTFRCDPISEHNRLYWYRQTLGQGPEFLTYFQNEAQLEKSRLLSDRFSAERPKGSFSTLEIQRTEQGDSAMYLCASSFEGRFTEAFFGQGTRLTVV.

This chain connects TRBV28 to TRBJ2-3, with 10 bases identical to TRBD2. The CDR3 spans 15 residues. With V trimmed by 2 bases and J by 1 base, 0 bases remained unmatched. The germline V gene has CDR1 MDHEN and CDR2 SYDVKM. The CDR3 region has the DNA TGTGCCAGCAGTTTAGGGACTAGCGGCACAGATACGCAGTATTTT. It specifies CASSLGTSGTDTQYF.

The chain is built from TRBV5-1 and TRBJ1-1; D ambiguous. CDR1 is SGHRS, CDR2 YFSETQ, per germline. Trimming pared 0 bases from V and 5 bases from J, leaving 8 bases between. The CDR3 contains 13 residues. CDR3 DNA: TGCGCCAGCAGCTTGGTCCAGGAAACTGAAGCTTTCTTT. Its translation is CASSLVQETEAFF.

The rearrangement uses TRBV28 and TRBJ2-3, with 8 nucleotides matching TRBD2. The CDR3 covers 15 residues. The germline V gene encodes CDR1 MDHEN and CDR2 SYDVKM. V dropped 5 bases and J dropped 2; count of bases not matched to a gene: 6. The CDR3 region is CASSTAGAFTDTQYF. The CDR3 nucleotides are TGTGCCAGCAGTACAGCGGGAGCCTTCACAGATACGCAGTATTTT.

This chain connects TRBV19 to TRBJ2-7, with unresolved D. Trimming took off 2 bases at V and 2 bases at J, with 13 bases between the two ends. CDR1 and CDR2 (germline): LNHDA, SQIVND (reference sequence). The CDR3 runs to 15 residues. This CDR3 is CASSIHPGLTYEQYF. CDR3 DNA: TGTGCCAGTAGTATACACCCAGGTTTGACCTACGAGCAGTACTTC.

The CDR3 sequence: CAARPSTGPNSPLHF. In nucleotides, the CDR3 is TGTGCCGCTCGACCCTCGACAGGCCCTAATTCACCCCTCCACTTT. This chain uses TRBV25-1 with TRBJ1-6, with TRBD1 as a possible D gene (6 bases). V was clipped by 11 bases and J by 6 bases, with 20 bases between them. Germline CDR1 is MGHDK and CDR2 is SYGVNS. CDR3 length: 15 residues.

The V and J genes are TRBV18 and TRBJ1-2; TRBD1 matches 8 bases. Losses at the gene ends were 5 bases for V and 8 bases for J; bases not matched to a gene: 4. This CDR3 has 12 residues. The germline gives CDR1 KGHSH, CDR2 LQKENI. The CDR3 here is CASSATGEGYTF. The CDR3, as DNA: TGTGCCAGCTCAGCGACAGGGGAGGGCTACACCTTC.

This clone was found once. The chain employs TRBV7-2 and TRBJ1-2; D may be TRBD1 (6 bases). V was trimmed by 3 bases and J by 6 bases, leaving 17 bases between them. CDR1 and CDR2 from the germline V gene are SGHTA and FQGNSA. This CDR3 has 15 amino acids. The DNA of the CDR3 is TGTGCCAGCAGCTTTTTCAGGGGCACCGCGGATGGCTACACCTTC. Protein product: CASSFFRGTADGYTF.

The chain uses TRBV25-1 and TRBJ2-6; weak D call: TRBD2 (5 bases). The CDR3 is 16 residues long. Germline lookup yields CDR1 MGHDK and CDR2 SYGVNS. With 6 bases removed from V and 0 bases from J, the gap between germline ends came to 12 bases. CDR3 amino acids: CASSRPGSSGANVLTF. The CDR3 region has the DNA TGTGCCAGCAGCCGCCCGGGGTCCTCTGGGGCCAACGTCCTGACTTTC.

V is TRBV7-2 and J is TRBJ2-1; perhaps TRBD1 as D (6 bases). The CDR3 is 13 residues long. Germline assignment: CDR1 SGHTA and CDR2 FQGNSA. The V gene lost 1 base and the J gene lost 10 bases, with 11 bases spanning the gap. The CDR3 here is CASSLVGAWEQFF. In DNA form, the CDR3 reads TGTGCCAGCAGCTTAGTGGGGGCTTGGGAGCAGTTCTTC.

The V and J genes are TRBV5-1 and TRBJ1-6; TRBD1 might be the D (5 bases). CDR3 length: 16 amino acids. Germline CDR1 and CDR2: SGHRS and YFSETQ. Deletions cut 7 bases from V and 7 bases from J, with 21 bases between. The CDR3 DNA is TGCGCCAGCGGCCCCCTGGGAGGCGGGACGAATTCACCCCTCCACTTT. Amino acids: CASGPLGGGTNSPLHF.

V gene TRBV4-1 combines with J gene TRBJ1-4; no reliable D call. V dropped 0 bases and J dropped 0 bases, with 8 bases sitting between them. CDR1 and CDR2 (germline): MGHRA, YSYEKL. The CDR3 totals 16 residues. CDR3 region: CASSQDQATTNEKLFF. The CDR3 DNA is TGCGCCAGCAGCCAAGATCAGGCGACAACTAATGAAAAACTGTTTTTT.

This clone was found a few times. The chain combines TRBV28 with TRBJ1-1; the D gene is possibly TRBD1 (6 bases). This CDR3 contains 16 residues. The V gene lost 6 bases and the J gene lost 4 bases, with 21 bases spanning the gap. Germline CDR1 and CDR2: MDHEN and SYDVKM. As DNA, the CDR3 is TGTGCCAGCAGCGGGGATGGCAGGGGCTATGCCACTGAAGCTTTCTTT. This codes for CASSGDGRGYATEAFF.

The V gene is TRBV18, the J gene TRBJ2-1, with a weak D call TRBD1 (6 bases). Trimming took off 3 bases at V and 7 bases at J, with 13 bases between the two ends. CDR3 length equals 14 residues. In germline, CDR1 is KGHSH, CDR2 LQKENI. CDR3 DNA sequence: TGTGCCAGCTCACCGCCCATTACAGGGAATGAGCAGTTCTTC. It translates to CASSPPITGNEQFF.

A word on this clone: The junction shows a germline mismatch at one end, possibly a read error. V is TRBV5-6 and J is TRBJ1-2; D not resolved. Germline CDR1 SGHDT, CDR2 YYEEEE. This CDR3 comprises 14 residues. The CDR3 coding sequence is TGTGCCAGCAGCGCCCGACCTGGAATGGATGCTGGAGGCTTC. This translates into CASSARPGMDAGGF.

The chain recombines TRBV11-1 with TRBJ1-4; no firm D call. This CDR3 region has 15 residues. From germline, CDR1 is SGHAT and CDR2 FQDESV (reference sequence). V lost 2 bases, J lost 0 bases, and 7 bases lay in between. CDR3 sequence: CASSLNRATNEKLFF. The CDR3 region has the DNA TGTGCCAGCAGCTTAAACAGAGCAACTAATGAAAAACTGTTTTTT.

The rearrangement links TRBV28 to TRBJ1-2; D is possibly TRBD1 (5 bases). The ends were cut back, 11 bases at V and 2 bases at J, with 15 bases in the middle. The CDR3 consists of 13 residues. Germline V gene sequence: CDR1 MDHEN, CDR2 SYDVKM. The CDR3 DNA follows: TGTGCCGGAGCGGCGGGGACGAACTATGGCTACACCTTC. Protein product: CAGAAGTNYGYTF.

The V call is TRBV4-1, the J call TRBJ2-3; possibly TRBD1 for D (5 bases). The germline CDR1 and CDR2 sequences are MGHRA and YSYEKL. Trimming stripped 2 bases from V and 5 bases from J, with 8 bases between. The CDR3 covers 13 residues. CDR3 in DNA: TGCGCCAGCAGCCAACTAGGGGAAGATACGCAGTATTTT. This codes for CASSQLGEDTQYF.

The chain joins TRBV7-9 to TRBJ2-3, with 10 bases lining up with TRBD2. This CDR3 comprises 15 residues. Germline values: CDR1 SEHNR, CDR2 FQNEAQ (reference sequence). The V gene end was trimmed by 4 bases and the J gene end by 1 base; junction bases not matched to a gene: 2. CDR3 region: CASSYGTSGTDTQYF. The DNA for the CDR3 is TGTGCCAGCAGCTACGGGACTAGCGGCACAGATACGCAGTATTTT.